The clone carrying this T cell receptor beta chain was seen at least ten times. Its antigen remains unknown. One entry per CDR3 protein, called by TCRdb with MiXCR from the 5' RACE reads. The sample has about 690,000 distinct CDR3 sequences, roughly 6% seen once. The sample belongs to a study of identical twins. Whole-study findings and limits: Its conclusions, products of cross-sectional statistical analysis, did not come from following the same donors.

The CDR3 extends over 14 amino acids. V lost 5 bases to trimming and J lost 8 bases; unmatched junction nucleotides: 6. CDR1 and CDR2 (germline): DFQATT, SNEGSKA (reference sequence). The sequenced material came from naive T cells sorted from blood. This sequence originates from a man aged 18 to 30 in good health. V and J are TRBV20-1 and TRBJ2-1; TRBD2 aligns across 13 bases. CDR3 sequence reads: CSAPRTSGSYEQFF. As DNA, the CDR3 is TGCAGTGCTCCTAGGACTAGCGGGAGCTATGAGCAGTTCTTC.